The entry that follows covers one T cell receptor beta chain sequence. The table came from immunoSEQ multiplex PCR; TCRdb's copy has only in-frame clones and leaves some out. There are 70,000 to 90,000 clones in the sample; roughly 77% occur only once, and approximately 24% lies in the top ten. The data belong to a study of blood T cell repertoires in COVID-19. After removal of 6 bases from V and 2 bases from J, the junction contained 7 bases not matched to a gene. Germline-derived CDR1 and CDR2 are MNHEY and SMNVEV (reference sequence). The CDR3 totals 14 residues. The sequence was obtained from a human donor in a cohort sampled during active COVID-19. Sequenced material: peripheral blood. The chain is built from TRBV27 and TRBJ2-7; 7 bases match TRBD1. CDR3 coding DNA: TGTGCCAGCAGAATCCGGGACAGAGCCTACGAGCAGTACTTC. Amino acid sequence: CASRIRDRAYEQYF.